Given below is one T cell receptor (beta chain) in context. Its antigen is not identified. The sample's time point: persistent/refractory GD, antithyroid drugs over 5 years with positive TRAb. The TCR library was made from RNA that had been extracted from PBMCs in TRIzol. The entry originates in a study of regulatory T cells in long-lasting Graves disease. About the research overall: Persistent Graves' disease denoted over 5 years of antithyroid drugs plus positive TSH receptor antibodies. Notes on the study in general: When disease was persistent, TRBV28, TRBJ1-2 and TRBJ2-5 were the favored segments. Samples came from peripheral blood alone, without thyroid tissue.

The CDR3 sequence is 15 residues long. Trimming removed 2 bases at V and 5 bases at J, with 15 bases between. Germline CDR1 reads MNHEY; CDR2 reads SVGAGI. The TCR beta library used iRepertoire HTBI primers with Arm-PCR amplification of CDR3. TCRdb itself ran the multiplex PCR reads through MiXCR, one entry per CDR3 protein. The sample has 360,000 or so distinct CDR3 sequences, 20% to 25% seen once. This chain uses TRBV6-5 with TRBJ2-5; the D gene is possibly TRBD1 (7 bases). The sample was peripheral blood mononuclear cells (PBMCs), taken when the disease was refractory, from a patient treated with antithyroid drugs. The receptor was isolated from a woman in her thirties or forties with Graves disease. CDR3 in DNA: TGTGCCAGCAGTTACAATTCCAGGGGGAGGGAGACCCAGTACTTC. Protein product: CASSYNSRGRETQYF.